Listed here is a single TCR beta chain. This sample is drawn from a study of blood T cell repertoires in COVID-19. On the study more broadly: Samples of COVID-19 (acute and convalescent) were obtained from the United States, Italy and Spain. Sources were T cells, B-cell-depleted T cells, or PBMCs; the material itself was cDNA or gDNA.

Authors' processing steps: Estimated nucleated cell counts came from reference gene primer amplification. Libraries were prepared by immunoSEQ multiplex PCR; TCRdb keeps only in-frame clonotypes and omits some of them. V, J and clone size derive from that table, while D and trimming were established from the DNA sequence. The top ten hold approximately 2.5% of the sample, which has roughly 140,000 clones, around nine tenths seen once. Trimming shortened V by 1 base and J by 0 bases, and 7 bases separated the two germline ends. CDR1 and CDR2 from the germline V gene are SGHRS and YFSETQ. The CDR3 spans 15 residues.

The genes are TRBV5-1 and TRBJ2-2; unclear D gene. The origin of this receptor is a human donor in a cohort sampled during active COVID-19. The sequenced sample was peripheral blood. In DNA form, the CDR3 reads TGCGCCAGCAGCTTGCAGGTCGCGAACACCGGGGAGCTGTTTTTT. Translation: CASSLQVANTGELFF. Full variable domain (rest looked up from reference TRBV5-1 and TRBJ2-2): KAGVTQTPRYLIKTRGQQVTLSCSPISGHRSVSWYQQTPGQGLQFLFEYFSETQRNKGNFPGRFSGRQFSNSRSEMNVSTLELGDSALYLCASSLQVANTGELFFGEGSRLTVL.